The 19 T cell receptor beta chains given below trace back to one sample, sequenced in a study of control samples from healthy donors and cancer patients. The protocol was immunoSEQ multiplex PCR, while the TCRdb copy is restricted to in-frame clones and leaves out a portion. Here the sample spans about 170,000 clones, 88% being singletons. The sample consisted of blood. Every receptor here comes from a woman younger than 45 in good health.

V usage is TRBV15 and J usage is TRBJ2-3; 7 bases line up with TRBD1. The CDR3 covers 17 residues. V lost 5 bases to trimming and J lost 1 base; unmatched junction nucleotides: 12. From germline, CDR1 is LNHNV and CDR2 YYDKDF (reference sequence). CDR3 DNA: TGTGCCACCAGCCACCCCAGGGGGACGAGCGGCACAGATACGCAGTATTTT. Translated, it gives CATSHPRGTSGTDTQYF.

The chain is built from TRBV11-3 and TRBJ1-1, with no clear D. Per germline, CDR1 SGHNT and CDR2 YENEEA. Trimming cost V 2 bases and J 3 bases, with 10 bases left between them. The CDR3 length is 14 residues. The CDR3 nucleotides read TGTGCCAGCAGCTTATCAGGACCCCACACTGAAGCTTTCTTT. It codes for CASSLSGPHTEAFF.

The chain uses TRBV11-2 and TRBJ1-3; D is ambiguous. The germline CDR1 and CDR2 sequences are SGHAT and FQNNGV. The CDR3 contains 12 residues. The V gene lost 5 bases and the J gene lost 4 bases, with 6 bases spanning the gap. CDR3 nucleotides: TGTGCCAGCAGCCCGATGGGAAACACCATATATTTT. Translated: CASSPMGNTIYF.

A note on this clone: The junction differs from germline at one of its ends, possibly a read error. The rearrangement joins TRBV5-1 to TRBJ2-1; the D gene could be TRBD1 or TRBD2 (7 bases each). Germline V gives CDR1 SGHRS, CDR2 YFSETQ. The CDR3 is 14 residues long. The CDR3: CASSLEAITGEGIF. The CDR3 nucleotides read TGCGCCAGCAGCTTGGAGGCGATTACAGGGGAGGGAATCTTC.

The chain is built from TRBV11-2 and TRBJ2-1; 9 bases line up with TRBD2. CDR3 size: 15 residues. The germline CDR1 and CDR2 sequences are SGHAT and FQNNGV. The V gene end was trimmed by 6 bases and the J gene end by 7 bases; junction bases not matched to a gene: 10. The CDR3 loop is CASSYSGRGSNEQFF. As DNA, the CDR3 is TGTGCCAGCAGTTATAGCGGGAGAGGGAGTAATGAGCAGTTCTTC.

The genes are TRBV24-1 and TRBJ1-2; tentative D call: TRBD1 (6 bases). Germline V gene lookup returns CDR1 KGHDR and CDR2 SFDVKD. This CDR3 has 15 amino acids. The V gene lost 4 bases and the J gene lost 4 bases, with 15 bases spanning the gap. DNA for the CDR3: TGTGCCACCAGTGAGGATTCAGGGGTTGCCTATGGCTACACCTTC. This gives the protein CATSEDSGVAYGYTF.

The chain combines TRBV5-6 with TRBJ1-1, with a weak D call TRBD1 (6 bases). CDR1 is SGHDT and CDR2 is YYEEEE in the germline V gene. Deletions cut 4 bases from V and 2 bases from J, with 9 bases between. CDR3 length: 13 residues. The DNA for the CDR3 is TGTGCCAGCAGCACGGACAGCAACACTGAAGCTTTCTTT. This encodes CASSTDSNTEAFF.

The chain links TRBV19 to TRBJ2-5; D gene ambiguous. Trimming removed 5 bases from V and 5 bases from J, with 15 bases in between. The CDR3 length is 14 residues. The V gene's germline CDR1 is LNHDA and CDR2 SQIVND (reference sequence). This CDR3 reads CASSFRITQETQYF. CDR3 bases: TGTGCCAGTAGTTTCCGGATCACCCAGGAGACCCAGTACTTC.

The gene calls are TRBV3-1 (or the pseudogene TRBV3-2) and TRBJ2-5; 10 positions match TRBD2. V was clipped by 4 bases and J by 5 bases; unmatched bases: 4. Germline V CDR1 and CDR2: LGHDT, YNNKEL (reference sequence). This CDR3 comprises 14 residues. The CDR3 is CASSLSSGGETQYF. The CDR3 nucleotides are TGTGCCAGCAGCCTATCTAGCGGGGGTGAGACCCAGTACTTC.

The gene calls are TRBV6-5 and TRBJ1-2; D is ambiguous. V lost 8 bases to trimming and J lost 1 base, with 17 bases between them. The CDR3 totals 15 residues. Looked up from germline, CDR1 is MNHEY and CDR2 is SVGAGI. CDR3 coding DNA: TGTGCCAGCCTTTCTCGTTGGACCGGTAACTATGGCTACACCTTC. Its translation: CASLSRWTGNYGYTF.

This clone was recorded once. V gene TRBV6-6 combines with J gene TRBJ1-1; D is unclear. The length of the CDR3 is 11 residues. Trimming took off 6 bases at V and 1 base at J, with 3 bases between the two ends. The germline gives CDR1 MNHNY, CDR2 SVGAGI (reference sequence). This CDR3 is CASRQNTEAFF. CDR3 bases: TGTGCCAGCAGACAGAACACTGAAGCTTTCTTT.

This clone was picked up one time. V is TRBV14 and J is TRBJ2-5, with TRBD2 matching 7 bases. CDR1 SGHDN and CDR2 FVKESK come from the germline V gene. The trim removed 4 bases at V and 4 bases at J, leaving 12 bases unmatched. CDR3 size: 16 residues. The CDR3, as DNA: TGTGCCAGCAGCCTACGTGCCCCCTCGGGGGGAGAGACCCAGTACTTC. This sequence encodes CASSLRAPSGGETQYF.

The sample holds one count of this clone. The rearrangement joins TRBV30 to TRBJ1-6; the D gene is possibly TRBD1 (6 bases). Germline values: CDR1 GTSNPN, CDR2 SVGIG (reference sequence). V was pared by 0 bases and J by 7 bases, with 10 bases between. CDR3 length: 14 residues. The CDR3 coding sequence is TGTGCCTGGAGTGTGGGGGGCGGGAATTCACCCCTCCACTTT. It encodes CAWSVGGGNSPLHF.

The chain links TRBV25-1 to TRBJ2-3; D is undetermined. Germline V gene data show CDR1 as MGHDK and CDR2 as SYGVNS. V lost 3 bases to trimming and J lost 6 bases, with 16 bases between them. The CDR3 is 15 amino acids. CDR3 sequence (DNA): TGTGCCAGCAGTGAGAAGGGTTTCAGGCGGGATACGCAGTATTTT. Encoded protein: CASSEKGFRRDTQYF.

The V and J genes are TRBV19 and TRBJ1-1, with D tentatively TRBD1 (5 bases). V was trimmed by 0 bases and J by 11 bases, leaving 13 bases between them. The CDR3 loop spans 13 amino acids. Per the germline V gene, CDR1 is LNHDA and CDR2 is SQIVND (reference sequence). CDR3 sequence (DNA): TGTGCCAGTAGTATAGACGCGGGACGACGGGCTTTCTTT. It yields the protein CASSIDAGRRAFF.

This clone was observed a single time. This sequence joins TRBV7-2 and TRBJ1-2; the match to TRBD1 covers 9 bases. From germline, CDR1 is SGHTA and CDR2 FQGNSA. Trimming took 5 bases from V and 8 from J; bases not matched to a gene: 6. This CDR3 is built from 13 residues. The CDR3 nucleotides are TGTGCCAGCAGCGAACAGGGGGCGCACGGCTACACCTTC. This gives the protein CASSEQGAHGYTF.

The chain joins TRBV18 to TRBJ1-5; the match to TRBD1 covers 9 bases. The CDR3 loop spans 14 amino acids. Germline values: CDR1 KGHSH, CDR2 LQKENI. The V segment lost 1 base and the J segment 7 bases; nucleotides outside the gene matches: 2. The CDR3 spells CASSPRTGEQPQHF. CDR3 DNA: TGTGCCAGCTCACCACGGACAGGGGAACAGCCCCAGCATTTT.

The chain recombines TRBV7-9 with TRBJ1-3; no definite D call. The germline V gene encodes CDR1 SEHNR and CDR2 FQNEAQ (reference sequence). The CDR3 extends over 18 amino acids. Deletions cut 5 bases from V and 0 bases from J, with 20 bases between. As DNA, the CDR3 is TGTGCCAGCAGCCCTCGCGCTCTCACCCAAGTCTCTGGAAACACCATATATTTT. Amino acid sequence: CASSPRALTQVSGNTIYF. Combining the CDR3 with reference TRBV7-9 and TRBJ1-3 gives the whole variable domain DTGVSQNPRHKITKRGQNVTFRCDPISEHNRLYWYRQTLGQGPEFLTYFQNEAQLEKSRLLSDRFSAERPKGSFSTLEIQRTEQGDSAMYLCASSPRALTQVSGNTIYFGEGSWLTVV.

This clone has a handful of counts. The V call is TRBV30, the J call TRBJ1-4; D possibly corresponds to TRBD1 (5 bases). Germline V gene data show CDR1 as GTSNPN and CDR2 as SVGIG (reference sequence). There are 13 residues in the CDR3. Trimming took off 1 base at V and 17 bases at J, with 20 bases between the two ends. This chain's CDR3 is CAWSGQGGPGCFF. For the CDR3, the DNA is TGTGCCTGGAGTGGTCAGGGAGGGCCAGGATGTTTTTTT.